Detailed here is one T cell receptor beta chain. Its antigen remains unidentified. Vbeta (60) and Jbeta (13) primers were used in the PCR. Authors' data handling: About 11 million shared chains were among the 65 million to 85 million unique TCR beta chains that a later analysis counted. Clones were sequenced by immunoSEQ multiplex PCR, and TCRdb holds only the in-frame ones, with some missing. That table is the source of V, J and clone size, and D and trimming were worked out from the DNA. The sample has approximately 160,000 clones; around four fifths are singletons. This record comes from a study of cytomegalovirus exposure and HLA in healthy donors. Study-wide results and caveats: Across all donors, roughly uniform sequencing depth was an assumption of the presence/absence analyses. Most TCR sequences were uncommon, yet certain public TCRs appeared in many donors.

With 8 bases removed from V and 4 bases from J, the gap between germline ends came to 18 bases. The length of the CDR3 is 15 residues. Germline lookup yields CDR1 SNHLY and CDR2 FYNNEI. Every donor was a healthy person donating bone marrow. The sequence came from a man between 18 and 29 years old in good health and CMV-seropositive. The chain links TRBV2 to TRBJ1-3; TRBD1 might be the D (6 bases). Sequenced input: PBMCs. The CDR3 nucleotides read TGTGCCAGCGGGACGGCAGGGGCAGGCGGAAACACCATATATTTT. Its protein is CASGTAGAGGNTIYF.